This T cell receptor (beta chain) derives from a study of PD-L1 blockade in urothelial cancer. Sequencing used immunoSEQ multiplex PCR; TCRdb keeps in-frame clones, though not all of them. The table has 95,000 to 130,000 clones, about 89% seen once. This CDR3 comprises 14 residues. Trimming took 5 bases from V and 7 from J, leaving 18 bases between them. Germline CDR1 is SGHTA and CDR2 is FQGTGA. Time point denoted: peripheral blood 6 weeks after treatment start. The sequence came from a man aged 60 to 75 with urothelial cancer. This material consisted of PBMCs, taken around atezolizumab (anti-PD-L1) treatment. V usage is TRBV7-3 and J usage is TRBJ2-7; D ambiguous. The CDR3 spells CASSPNAGVGEQYF. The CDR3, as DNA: TGTGCCAGCAGCCCAAACGCTGGAGTCGGAGAGCAGTACTTC. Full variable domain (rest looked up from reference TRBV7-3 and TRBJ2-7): GAGVSQTPSNKVTEKGKYVELRCDPISGHTALYWYRQSLGQGPEFLIYFQGTGAADDSGLPNDRFFAVRPEGSVSTLKIQRTERGDSAVYLCASSPNAGVGEQYFGPGTRLTVT.